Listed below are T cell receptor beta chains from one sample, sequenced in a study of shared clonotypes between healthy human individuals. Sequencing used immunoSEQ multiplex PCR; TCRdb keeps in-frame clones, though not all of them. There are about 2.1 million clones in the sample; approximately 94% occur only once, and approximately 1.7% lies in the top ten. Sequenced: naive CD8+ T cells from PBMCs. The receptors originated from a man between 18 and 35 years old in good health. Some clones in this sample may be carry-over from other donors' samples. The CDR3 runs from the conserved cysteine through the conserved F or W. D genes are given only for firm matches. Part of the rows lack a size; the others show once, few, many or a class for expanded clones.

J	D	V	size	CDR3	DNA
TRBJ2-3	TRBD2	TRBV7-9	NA	CASSSPDRRTSGPTNTQYF	TGTGCCAGCAGCTCACCGGACAGGAGGACTAGCGGGCCGACGAATACGCAGTATTTT
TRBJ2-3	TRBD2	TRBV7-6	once	CASCLAGGWDTQYF	TGTGCCAGCTGCCTAGCGGGAGGCTGGGATACGCAGTATTTT
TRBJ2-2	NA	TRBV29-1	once	CSVQQDTGELFF	TGCAGCGTTCAACAGGACACCGGGGAGCTGTTTTTT
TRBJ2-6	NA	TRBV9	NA	CASSAAASGANVLTF	TGTGCCAGCAGCGCGGCGGCTTCCGGGGCCAACGTCCTGACTTTC
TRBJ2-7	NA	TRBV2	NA	CASKGSDEQYF	TGTGCCAGCAAGGGTTCCGACGAGCAGTACTTC
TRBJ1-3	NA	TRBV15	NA	CATSTGTSGNTIYF	TGTGCCACCAGCACAGGAACCTCTGGAAACACCATATATTTT
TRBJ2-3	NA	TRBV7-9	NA	CASSSPAFTDTQYF	TGTGCCAGCAGCTCCCCGGCGTTCACAGATACGCAGTATTTT
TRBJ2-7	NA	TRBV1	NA	CTSSQDPTGARNYEQYF	TGCACCAGCAGCCAAGATCCGACAGGCGCCCGTAACTACGAGCAGTACTTC
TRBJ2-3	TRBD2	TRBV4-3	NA	CASSQELAGVTDTQYF	TGCGCCAGCAGCCAAGAACTAGCGGGAGTTACAGATACGCAGTATTTT
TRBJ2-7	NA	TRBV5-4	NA	CASSLDQGPSYEQYF	TGTGCCAGCAGCTTGGATCAGGGACCCTCCTACGAGCAGTACTTC
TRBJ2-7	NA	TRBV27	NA	CASSFGGSYEQYF	TGTGCCAGCAGTTTCGGCGGGTCCTACGAGCAGTACTTC
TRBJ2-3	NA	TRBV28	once	CASSLGSASDTQYF	TGTGCCAGCAGTTTAGGTTCTGCATCAGATACGCAGTATTTT
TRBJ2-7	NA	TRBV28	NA	CASIYGGGMYEQYF	TGTGCCAGCATATATGGAGGGGGGATGTACGAGCAGTACTTC
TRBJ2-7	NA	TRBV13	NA	CASSFTSHEQYF	TGTGCCAGCAGCTTTACTTCCCACGAGCAGTACTTC
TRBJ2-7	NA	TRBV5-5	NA	CASSLKWLGEDYEQYF	TGTGCCAGCAGCTTGAAGTGGCTAGGTGAGGACTACGAGCAGTACTTC
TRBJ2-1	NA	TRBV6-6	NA	CASSYPEASSYNEQFF	TGTGCCAGCAGTTACCCTGAAGCGAGCTCCTACAATGAGCAGTTCTTC
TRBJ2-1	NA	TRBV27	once	CASSPVHTANEQFF	TGTGCCAGCAGTCCCGTCCACACAGCCAATGAGCAGTTCTTC
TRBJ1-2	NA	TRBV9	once	CASSANTPDYGYTF	TGTGCCAGCAGCGCGAATACACCCGACTATGGCTACACCTTC
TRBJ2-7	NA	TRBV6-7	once	CASSPGPHEQYF	TGTGCCAGCTCCCCAGGCCCCCACGAGCAGTACTTC
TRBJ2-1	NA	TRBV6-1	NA	CASSEPYFSSYNEQFF	TGTGCCAGCAGTGAACCTTACTTCAGCTCCTACAATGAGCAGTTCTTC
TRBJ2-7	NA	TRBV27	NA	CASSLLGMPAYEQYF	TGTGCCAGCAGTTTATTGGGGATGCCCGCCTACGAGCAGTACTTC
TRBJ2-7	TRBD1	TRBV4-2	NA	CASSGRDRGYEQYF	TGTGCCAGCAGCGGCCGGGACAGGGGTTACGAGCAGTACTTC
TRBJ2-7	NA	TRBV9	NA	CASSEAPGRTVYEQYF	TGTGCCAGCAGCGAGGCCCCGGGACGGACCGTCTACGAGCAGTACTTC